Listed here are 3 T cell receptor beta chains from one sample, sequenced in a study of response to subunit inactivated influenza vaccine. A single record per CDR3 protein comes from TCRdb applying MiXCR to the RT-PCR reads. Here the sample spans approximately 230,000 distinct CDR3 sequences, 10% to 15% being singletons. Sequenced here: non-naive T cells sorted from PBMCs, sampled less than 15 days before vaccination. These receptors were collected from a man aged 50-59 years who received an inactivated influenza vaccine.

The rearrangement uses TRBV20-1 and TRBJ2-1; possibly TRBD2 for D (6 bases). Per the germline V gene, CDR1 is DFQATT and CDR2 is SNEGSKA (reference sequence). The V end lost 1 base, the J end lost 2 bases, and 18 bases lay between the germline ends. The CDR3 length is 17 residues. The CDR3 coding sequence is TGCAGTGCTAGAGGCGTAGCGGCCTTAAAAACCTACAATGAGCAGTTCTTC. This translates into CSARGVAALKTYNEQFF.

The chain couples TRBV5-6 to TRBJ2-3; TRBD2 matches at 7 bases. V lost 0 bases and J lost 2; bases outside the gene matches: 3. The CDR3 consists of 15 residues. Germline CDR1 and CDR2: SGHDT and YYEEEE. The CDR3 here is CASSLASGYTDTQYF. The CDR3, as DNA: TGTGCCAGCAGCTTGGCTAGCGGATACACAGATACGCAGTATTTT. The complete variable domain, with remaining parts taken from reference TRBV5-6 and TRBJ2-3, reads DAGVTQSPTHLIKTRGQQVTLRCSPKSGHDTVSWYQQALGQGPQFIFQYYEEEERQRGNFPDRFSGHQFPNYSSELNVNALLLGDSALYLCASSLASGYTDTQYFGPGTRLTVL.

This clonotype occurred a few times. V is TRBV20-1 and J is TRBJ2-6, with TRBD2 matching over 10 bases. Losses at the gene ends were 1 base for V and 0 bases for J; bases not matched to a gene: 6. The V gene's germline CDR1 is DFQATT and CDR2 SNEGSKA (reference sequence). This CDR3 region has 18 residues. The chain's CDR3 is CSARGLAGALSGANVLTF. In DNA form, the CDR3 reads TGCAGTGCTAGAGGTCTAGCGGGAGCACTCTCTGGGGCCAACGTCCTGACTTTC.